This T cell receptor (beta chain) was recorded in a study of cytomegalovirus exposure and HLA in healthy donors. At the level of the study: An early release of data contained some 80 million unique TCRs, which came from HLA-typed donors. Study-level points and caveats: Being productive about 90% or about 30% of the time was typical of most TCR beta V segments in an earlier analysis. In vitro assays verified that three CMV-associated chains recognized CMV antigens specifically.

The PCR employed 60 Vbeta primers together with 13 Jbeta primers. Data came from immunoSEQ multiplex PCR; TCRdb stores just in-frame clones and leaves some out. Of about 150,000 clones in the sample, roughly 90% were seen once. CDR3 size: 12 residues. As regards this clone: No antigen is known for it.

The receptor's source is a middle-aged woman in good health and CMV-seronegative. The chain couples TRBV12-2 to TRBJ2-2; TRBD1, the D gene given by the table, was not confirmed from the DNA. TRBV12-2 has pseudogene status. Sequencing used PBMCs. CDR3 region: CASRQGGGELFF. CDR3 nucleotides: TGTGCAAGTCGTCAGGGGGGAGGGGAGCTGTTTTTT.